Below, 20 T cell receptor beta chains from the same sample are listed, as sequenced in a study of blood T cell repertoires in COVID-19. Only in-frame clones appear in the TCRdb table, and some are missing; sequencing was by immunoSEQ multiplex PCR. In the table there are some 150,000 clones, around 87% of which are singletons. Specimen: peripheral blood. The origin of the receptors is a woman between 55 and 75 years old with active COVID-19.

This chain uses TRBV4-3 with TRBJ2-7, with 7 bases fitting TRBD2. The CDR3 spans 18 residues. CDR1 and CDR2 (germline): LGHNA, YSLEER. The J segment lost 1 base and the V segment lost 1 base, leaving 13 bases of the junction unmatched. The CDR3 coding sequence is TGCGCCAGCAGCCAAGGGACGACTAGCATGGGCGTATCCTACGAGCAGTACTTC. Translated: CASSQGTTSMGVSYEQYF.

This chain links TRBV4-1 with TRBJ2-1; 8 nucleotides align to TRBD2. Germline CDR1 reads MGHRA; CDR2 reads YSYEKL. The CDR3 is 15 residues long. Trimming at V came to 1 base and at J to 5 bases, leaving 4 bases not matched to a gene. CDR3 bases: TGCGCCAGCAGCCAAGGGGTACTAGCGGACAATGAGCAGTTCTTC. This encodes CASSQGVLADNEQFF.

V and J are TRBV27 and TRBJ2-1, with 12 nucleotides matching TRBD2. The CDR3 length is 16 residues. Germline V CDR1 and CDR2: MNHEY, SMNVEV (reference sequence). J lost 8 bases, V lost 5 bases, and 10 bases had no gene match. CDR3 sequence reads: CASSPRTSGIGDEQFF. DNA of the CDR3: TGTGCCAGCAGTCCCCGGACTAGCGGGATCGGAGATGAGCAGTTCTTC.

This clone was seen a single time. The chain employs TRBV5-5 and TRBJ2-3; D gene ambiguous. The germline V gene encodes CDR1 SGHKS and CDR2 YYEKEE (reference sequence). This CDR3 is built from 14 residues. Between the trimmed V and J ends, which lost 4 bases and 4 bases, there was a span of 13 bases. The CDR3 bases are TGTGCCAGCAGCCGGCAAGCTGGGCCAGATACGCAGTATTTT. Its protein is CASSRQAGPDTQYF.

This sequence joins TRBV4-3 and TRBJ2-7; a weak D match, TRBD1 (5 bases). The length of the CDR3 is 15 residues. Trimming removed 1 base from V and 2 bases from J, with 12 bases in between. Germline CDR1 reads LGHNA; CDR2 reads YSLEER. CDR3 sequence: CASSQVWQGAYEQYF. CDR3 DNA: TGCGCCAGCAGCCAAGTTTGGCAGGGCGCCTACGAGCAGTACTTC.

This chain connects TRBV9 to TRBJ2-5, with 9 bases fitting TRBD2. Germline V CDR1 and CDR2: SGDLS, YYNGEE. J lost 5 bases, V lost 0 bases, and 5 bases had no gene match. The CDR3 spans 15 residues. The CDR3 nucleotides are TGTGCCAGCAGCGTAGGGGCGGGAGGGATCGAGACCCAGTACTTC. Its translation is CASSVGAGGIETQYF. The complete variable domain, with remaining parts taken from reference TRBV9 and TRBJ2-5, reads DSGVTQTPKHLITATGQRVTLRCSPRSGDLSVYWYQQSLDQGLQFLIQYYNGEERAKGNILERFSAQQFPDLHSELNLSSLELGDSALYFCASSVGAGGIETQYFGPGTRLLVL.

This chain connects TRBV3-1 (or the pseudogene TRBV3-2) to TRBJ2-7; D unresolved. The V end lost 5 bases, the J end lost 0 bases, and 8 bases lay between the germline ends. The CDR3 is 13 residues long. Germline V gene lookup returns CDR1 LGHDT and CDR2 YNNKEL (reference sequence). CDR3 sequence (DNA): TGTGCCAGCAGCGAGTACTACTCCTACGAGCAGTACTTC. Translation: CASSEYYSYEQYF.

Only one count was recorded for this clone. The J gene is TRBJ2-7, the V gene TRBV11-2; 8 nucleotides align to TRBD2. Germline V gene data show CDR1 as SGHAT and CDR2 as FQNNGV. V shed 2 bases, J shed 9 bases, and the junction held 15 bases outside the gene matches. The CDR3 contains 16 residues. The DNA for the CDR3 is TGTGCCAGCAGCTTACAACCGGGACTAGGGACTACGAGGCAGTACTTC. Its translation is CASSLQPGLGTTRQYF.

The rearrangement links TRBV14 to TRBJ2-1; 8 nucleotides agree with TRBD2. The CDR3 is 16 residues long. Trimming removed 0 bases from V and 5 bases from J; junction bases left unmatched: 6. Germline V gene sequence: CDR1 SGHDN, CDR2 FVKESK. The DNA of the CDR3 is TGTGCCAGCAGCCAAGATGATAGCGGGATAAACAATGAGCAGTTCTTC. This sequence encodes CASSQDDSGINNEQFF.

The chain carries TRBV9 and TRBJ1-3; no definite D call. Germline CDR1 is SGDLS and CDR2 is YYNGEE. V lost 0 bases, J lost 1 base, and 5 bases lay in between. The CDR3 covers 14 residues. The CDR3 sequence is CASSVVSSGNTIYF. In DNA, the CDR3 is TGTGCCAGCAGCGTAGTCTCGTCTGGAAACACCATATATTTT. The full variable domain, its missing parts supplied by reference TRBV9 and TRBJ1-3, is DSGVTQTPKHLITATGQRVTLRCSPRSGDLSVYWYQQSLDQGLQFLIQYYNGEERAKGNILERFSAQQFPDLHSELNLSSLELGDSALYFCASSVVSSGNTIYFGEGSWLTVV.

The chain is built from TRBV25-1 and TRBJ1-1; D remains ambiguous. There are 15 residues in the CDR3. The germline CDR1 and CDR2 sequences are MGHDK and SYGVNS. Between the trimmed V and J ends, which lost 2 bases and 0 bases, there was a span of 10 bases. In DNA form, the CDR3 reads TGTGCCAGCAGTGAAGGGCAGACCTTGAACACTGAAGCTTTCTTT. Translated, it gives CASSEGQTLNTEAFF.

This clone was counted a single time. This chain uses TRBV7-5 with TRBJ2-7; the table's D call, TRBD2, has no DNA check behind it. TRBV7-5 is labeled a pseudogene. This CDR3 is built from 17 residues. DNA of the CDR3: TGTGTCAGAAGCCCTAGCAACCGGCCGAACCCCTCCTACGAGCAGTACTTC. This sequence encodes CVRSPSNRPNPSYEQYF.

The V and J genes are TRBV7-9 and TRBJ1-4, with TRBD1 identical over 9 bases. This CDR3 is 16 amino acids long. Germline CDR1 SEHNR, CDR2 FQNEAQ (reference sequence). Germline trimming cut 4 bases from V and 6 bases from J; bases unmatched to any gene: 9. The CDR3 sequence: CASSSRQGGRDEKLFF. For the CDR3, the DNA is TGTGCCAGCAGCTCTCGACAGGGGGGAAGGGATGAAAAACTGTTTTTT.

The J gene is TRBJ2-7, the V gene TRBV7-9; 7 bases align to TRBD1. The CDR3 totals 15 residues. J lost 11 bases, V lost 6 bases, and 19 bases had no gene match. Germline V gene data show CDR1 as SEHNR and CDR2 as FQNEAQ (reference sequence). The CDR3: CASSPDHGTDAKEYF. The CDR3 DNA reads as TGTGCCAGCAGTCCCGACCACGGGACAGACGCGAAAGAGTACTTC.

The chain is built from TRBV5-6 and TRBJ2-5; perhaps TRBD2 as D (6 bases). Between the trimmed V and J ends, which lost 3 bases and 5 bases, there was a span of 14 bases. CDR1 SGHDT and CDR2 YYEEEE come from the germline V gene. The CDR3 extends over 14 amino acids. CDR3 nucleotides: TGTGCCAGCAGCTGGGCTAGCGTAAGGGAGACCCAGTACTTC. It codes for CASSWASVRETQYF.

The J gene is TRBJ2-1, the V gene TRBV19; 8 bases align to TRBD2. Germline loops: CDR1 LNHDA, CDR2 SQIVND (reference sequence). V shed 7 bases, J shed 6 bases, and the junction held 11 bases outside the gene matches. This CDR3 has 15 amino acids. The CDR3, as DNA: TGTGCCAGTAAGATCCGGGAGGGCCCCGGCAATGAGCAGTTCTTC. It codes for CASKIREGPGNEQFF.

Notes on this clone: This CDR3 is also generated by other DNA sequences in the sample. The DNA for the CDR3 is TGTGCCAGCTCACCAGGGGCCGGCAATCAGCCCCAGCATTTT. This translates into CASSPGAGNQPQHF. V and J are TRBV18 and TRBJ1-5; possibly TRBD1 for D (5 bases). The CDR3 totals 14 residues. V gave up 2 bases and J gave up 2 bases, with 7 bases separating them. Germline V gene lookup returns CDR1 KGHSH and CDR2 LQKENI.

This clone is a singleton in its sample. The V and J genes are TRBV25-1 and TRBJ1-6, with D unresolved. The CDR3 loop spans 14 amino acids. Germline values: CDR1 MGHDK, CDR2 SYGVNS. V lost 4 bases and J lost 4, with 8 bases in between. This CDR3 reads CASSATVYNSPLHF. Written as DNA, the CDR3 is TGTGCCAGCAGTGCTACAGTTTATAATTCACCCCTCCACTTT.

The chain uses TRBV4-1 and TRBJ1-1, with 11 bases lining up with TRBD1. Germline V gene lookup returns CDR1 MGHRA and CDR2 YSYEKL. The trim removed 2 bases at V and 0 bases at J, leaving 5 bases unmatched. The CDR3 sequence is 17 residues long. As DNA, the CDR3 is TGCGCCAGCAGCCAAAGGGGGGACAGGGGGTTGAACACTGAAGCTTTCTTT. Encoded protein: CASSQRGDRGLNTEAFF.

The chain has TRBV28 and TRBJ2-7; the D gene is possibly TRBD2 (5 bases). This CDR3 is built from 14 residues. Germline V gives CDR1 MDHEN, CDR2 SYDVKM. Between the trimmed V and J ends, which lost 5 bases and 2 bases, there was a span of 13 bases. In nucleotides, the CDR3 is TGTGCCAGCAGTCAGGCCGGACTCCCCTACGAGCAGTACTTC. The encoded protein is CASSQAGLPYEQYF.